The rows below give T cell receptor beta chains drawn from one sample of a study of cytomegalovirus exposure and HLA in healthy donors. This table comes from immunoSEQ multiplex PCR, and its TCRdb copy is limited to in-frame clones, with some not included. The data show about 110,000 clones, around 85% seen once. The sample was PBMCs. These TCRs come from a man in his thirties or forties in good health and CMV-seropositive. CDR3s include the opening cysteine and the closing phenylalanine or tryptophan. D genes are given only for firm matches. The listing skips clone size in some rows; elsewhere it reads once, few, many or a size class.

V gene	J gene	clone size	CDR3 length	D gene	CDR3 DNA	CDR3 protein
TRBV5-8	TRBJ2-5	NA	14	NA	TGTGCCAGCAGCTTTTTGGGAGAACAAGAGACCCAGTACTTC	CASSFLGEQETQYF
TRBV14	TRBJ2-7	NA	17	NA	TGTGCCAGCAGCCGAGGGGGTGGACAGTCAGTATCCTACGAGCAGTACTTC	CASSRGGGQSVSYEQYF
TRBV11-3	TRBJ2-7	NA	13	NA	TGTGCCAGCAGCTTAGAACAGGGCTACGAGCAGTACTTC	CASSLEQGYEQYF
TRBV19	TRBJ2-1	NA	17	TRBD1	TGTGCCAGTAGTGCAGGGCCACAGGGGAGCTCCTACAATGAGCAGTTCTTC	CASSAGPQGSSYNEQFF
TRBV21-1	TRBJ2-1	NA	19	NA	TGTGCCAGCAGCAAAGATCCCTCCGGGGACAGGGGATACTACAATGAGCAGTTCTTC	CASSKDPSGDRGYYNEQFF
TRBV4-2	TRBJ2-5	NA	15	TRBD1	TGTGCCAGCAGCCGCCAGTCAGGGGGATCGGAGACCCAGTACTTC	CASSRQSGGSETQYF
TRBV13	TRBJ2-1	NA	16	NA	TGTGCCAGCAGCTCGGCCCGACTGGATTCCTACAATGAGCAGTTCTTC	CASSSARLDSYNEQFF
TRBV6-5	TRBJ2-3	few	13	NA	TGTGCCAGCAGCTCCAGTCAGGCTGATACGCAGTATTTT	CASSSSQADTQYF
TRBV7-8	TRBJ1-5	NA	18	NA	TGTGCCAGCAGCTTACCCATGTCAGACAGTTTAAGCAATCAGCCCCAGCATTTT	CASSLPMSDSLSNQPQHF
TRBV27	TRBJ2-2	NA	13	NA	TGTGCCAGCAGTATGGGACTTCCCGGGGAGCTGTTTTTT	CASSMGLPGELFF
TRBV9	TRBJ1-5	NA	16	NA	TGTGCCAGCAGTGCCGGGACACCGGGAGGGAATCAGCCCCAGCATTTT	CASSAGTPGGNQPQHF
TRBV11-3	TRBJ2-7	NA	13	TRBD1	TGTGCCAGCGCGGGACAGGGGAATGTGGAGCAGTACTTC	CASAGQGNVEQYF
TRBV7-2	TRBJ2-7	NA	14	NA	TGTGCCAGCAGCTCTCCCGATAGTAGCTACGAGCAGTACTTC	CASSSPDSSYEQYF
TRBV10-3	TRBJ1-1	NA	15	TRBD1	TGTGCCATCAGTGAGATGGACAGGGGAGACACTGAAGCTTTCTTT	CAISEMDRGDTEAFF
TRBV5-1	TRBJ1-2	NA	15	TRBD1	TGCGCCAGCAGCACGGGACAGGGACAGAGCTATGGCTACACCTTC	CASSTGQGQSYGYTF
TRBV25-1	TRBJ1-4	few	14	TRBD1	TGTGCCAGCAGTGGCGACAGGGGGGAAGAAAAACTGTTTTTT	CASSGDRGEEKLFF
TRBV10-2	TRBJ2-7	NA	15	TRBD2	TGCGCCAGCAGTCTCCGGGGGGGTTTTCCCTACGAGCAGTACTTC	CASSLRGGFPYEQYF